This TCR beta chain was recovered during a study of beta chain features in type 1 diabetes. Of the isolated RNA, all was reverse transcribed, and so the sequenced material was expressed TCRB transcripts. Profiled with immunoSEQ multiplex PCR; TCRdb holds only in-frame clones, not every one. The sample consists of fewer than 350,000 clones, around 16% of them appearing once. Note on this clone: The antigen remains undetermined.

Points from the study as a whole: Junctions at VDJ sites from type 1 diabetes patients had fewer insertions and more deletions. Among all four CD4+ subsets, Type 1 diabetes patients had TCRB CDR3s that were moderately but significantly shorter.

V was clipped by 0 bases and J by 7 bases, with 14 bases between them. The germline V gene has CDR1 SGHRS and CDR2 YFSETQ. This CDR3 has 15 amino acids. The chain links TRBV5-1 to TRBJ2-1; D is perhaps TRBD2 (5 bases). Sample: naive CD4+ T cells from blood. This receptor was taken from a man aged 18 to 35 with type 1 diabetes. This CDR3 is CASSLGREPANEQFF. Here the CDR3 DNA reads TGCGCCAGCAGCTTGGGACGGGAACCTGCAAATGAGCAGTTCTTC.